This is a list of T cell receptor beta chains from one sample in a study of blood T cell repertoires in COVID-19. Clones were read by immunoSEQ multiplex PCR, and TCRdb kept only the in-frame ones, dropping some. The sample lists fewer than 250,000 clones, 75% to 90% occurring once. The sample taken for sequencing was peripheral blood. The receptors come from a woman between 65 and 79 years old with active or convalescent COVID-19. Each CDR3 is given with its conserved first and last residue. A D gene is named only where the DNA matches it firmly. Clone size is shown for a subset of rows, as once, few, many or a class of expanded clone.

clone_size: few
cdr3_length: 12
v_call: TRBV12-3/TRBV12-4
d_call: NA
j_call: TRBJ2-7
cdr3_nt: TGTGCCAGCACCTTGGGGTCGGGGATCCAGTACTTC
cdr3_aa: CASTLGSGIQYF

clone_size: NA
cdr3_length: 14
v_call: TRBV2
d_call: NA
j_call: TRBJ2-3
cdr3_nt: TGTGCCAGCAACCTACAGGCTTCACAGGATACGCAGTATTTT
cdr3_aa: CASNLQASQDTQYF

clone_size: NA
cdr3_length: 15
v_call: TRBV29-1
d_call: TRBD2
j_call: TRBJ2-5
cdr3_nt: TGCAGCGTCGGTGGGACTAGCGGGGCCGGGGAGACCCAGTACTTC
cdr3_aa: CSVGGTSGAGETQYF

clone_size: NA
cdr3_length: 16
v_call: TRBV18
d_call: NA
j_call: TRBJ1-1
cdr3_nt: TGTGCCAGCTCACCCCCTGGTGGGGGCAGGGGCACTGAAGCTTTCTTT
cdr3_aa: CASSPPGGGRGTEAFF

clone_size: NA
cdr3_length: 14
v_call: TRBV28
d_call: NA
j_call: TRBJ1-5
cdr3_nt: TGTGCCAGCCGCGGGCAGCTTAGCAATCAGCCCCAGCATTTT
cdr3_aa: CASRGQLSNQPQHF

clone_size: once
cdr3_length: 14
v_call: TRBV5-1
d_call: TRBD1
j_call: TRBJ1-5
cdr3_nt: TGCGCCAGCAGCATTGAGGGGGCAGATCAGCCCCAGCATTTT
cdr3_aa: CASSIEGADQPQHF

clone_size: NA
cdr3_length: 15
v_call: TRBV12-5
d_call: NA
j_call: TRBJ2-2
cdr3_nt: TGTGCTAGTGGTTTCCGCGGAACGAACACCGGGGAGCTGTTTTTT
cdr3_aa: CASGFRGTNTGELFF

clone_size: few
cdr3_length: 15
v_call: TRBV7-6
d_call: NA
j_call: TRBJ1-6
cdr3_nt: TGTGCCAGCAGCTTAGTGGGGGACTCGAATTCACCCCTCCACTTT
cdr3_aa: CASSLVGDSNSPLHF

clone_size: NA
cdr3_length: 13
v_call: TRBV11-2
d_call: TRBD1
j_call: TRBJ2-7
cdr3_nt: TGTGCCAGCAGCTTGGCACAGGGGTACGAGCAGTACTTC
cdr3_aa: CASSLAQGYEQYF

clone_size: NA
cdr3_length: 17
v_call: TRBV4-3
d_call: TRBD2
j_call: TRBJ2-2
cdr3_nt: TGCGCCAGCAGCCAAGTTAGCGGGGGGGCGAACACCGGGGAGCTGTTTTTT
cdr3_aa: CASSQVSGGANTGELFF

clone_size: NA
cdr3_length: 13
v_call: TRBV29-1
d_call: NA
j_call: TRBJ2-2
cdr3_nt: TGCAGCGTTGAACGGCAGGGGACCGGGGAGCTGTTTTTT
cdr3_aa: CSVERQGTGELFF

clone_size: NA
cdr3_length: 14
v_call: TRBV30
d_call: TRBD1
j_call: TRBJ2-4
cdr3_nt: TGTGCCTGGAGTGTAAAGTCAGGGGGAGACATTCAGTACTTC
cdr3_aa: CAWSVKSGGDIQYF

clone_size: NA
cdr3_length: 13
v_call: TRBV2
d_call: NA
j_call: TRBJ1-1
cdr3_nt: TGTGCCAGCAGGTCAGACTTCGACACTGAAGCTTTCTTT
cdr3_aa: CASRSDFDTEAFF

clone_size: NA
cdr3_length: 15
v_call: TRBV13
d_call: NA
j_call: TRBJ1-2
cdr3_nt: TGTGCCAGCAGCTCCCCCACAGGGCTAAACTATGGCTACACCTTC
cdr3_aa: CASSSPTGLNYGYTF

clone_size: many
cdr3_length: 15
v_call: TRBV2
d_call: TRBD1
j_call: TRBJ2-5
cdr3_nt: TGTGCCAGCAGGGTACGACAGGGGGCGAGGGAGACCCAGTACTTC
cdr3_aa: CASRVRQGARETQYF

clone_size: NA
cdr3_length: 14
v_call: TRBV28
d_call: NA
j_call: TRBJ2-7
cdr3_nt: TGTGCCAGCAGCGAGACCGGGAGCATCTTAGGTCAGTACTTC
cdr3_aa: CASSETGSILGQYF

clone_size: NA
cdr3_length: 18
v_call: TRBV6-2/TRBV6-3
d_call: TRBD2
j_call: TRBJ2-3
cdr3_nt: TGTGCCAGCAGTTACACGACTAGCGGGGATTTATCGACAGATACGCAGTATTTT
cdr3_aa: CASSYTTSGDLSTDTQYF

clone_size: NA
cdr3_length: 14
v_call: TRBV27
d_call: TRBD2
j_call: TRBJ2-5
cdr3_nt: TGTGCCAGCAGTTTATACCCACCGAGCGGGGGGATGTACTTC
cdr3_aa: CASSLYPPSGGMYF

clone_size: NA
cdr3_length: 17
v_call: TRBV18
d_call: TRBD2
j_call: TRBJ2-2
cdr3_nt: TGTGCCAGCTCACCACTCGGACTAGCGGGAGGCACCGGGGAGCTGTTTTTT
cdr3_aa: CASSPLGLAGGTGELFF

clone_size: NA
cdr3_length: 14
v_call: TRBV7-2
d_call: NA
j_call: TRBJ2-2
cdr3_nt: TGTGCCAGCAGCTTGGCAGGAGGCACCGGGGAGCTGTTTTTT
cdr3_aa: CASSLAGGTGELFF

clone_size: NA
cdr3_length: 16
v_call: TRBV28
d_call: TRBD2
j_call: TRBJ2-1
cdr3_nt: TGTGCCAGCAGTGGGTTCGCAGCTAGCGGTTACAATGAGCAGTTCTTC
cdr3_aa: CASSGFAASGYNEQFF

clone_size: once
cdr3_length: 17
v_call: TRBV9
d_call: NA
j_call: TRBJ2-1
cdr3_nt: TGTGCCAGCAGCGGAAGACAGACCACCAGCTCCTACAATGAGCAGTTCTTC
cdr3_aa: CASSGRQTTSSYNEQFF

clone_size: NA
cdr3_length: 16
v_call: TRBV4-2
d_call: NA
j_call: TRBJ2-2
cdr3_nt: TGTGCCAGCAGCCAAGAACCGGAGTGGGGGGCCGGGGAGCTGTTTTTT
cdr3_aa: CASSQEPEWGAGELFF

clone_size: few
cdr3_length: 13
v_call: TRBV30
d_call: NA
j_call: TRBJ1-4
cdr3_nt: TGTGCCTGGGGACCTGGAGGAAGCGAAAAACTGTTTTTT
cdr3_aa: CAWGPGGSEKLFF

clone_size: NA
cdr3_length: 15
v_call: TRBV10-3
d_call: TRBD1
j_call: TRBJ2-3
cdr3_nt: TGTGCCATCAGTTCCCTCCGGGACAGGGGGGATACGCAGTATTTT
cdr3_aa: CAISSLRDRGDTQYF

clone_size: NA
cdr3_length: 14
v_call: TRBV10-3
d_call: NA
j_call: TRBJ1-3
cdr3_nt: TGTGCCATCAGTGTAGGGGCCCCTGGAAACACCATATATTTT
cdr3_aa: CAISVGAPGNTIYF

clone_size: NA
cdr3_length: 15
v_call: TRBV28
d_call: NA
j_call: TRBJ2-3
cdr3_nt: TGTGCCAGCAGTTTTCATTACTCGAACACAGATACGCAGTATTTT
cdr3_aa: CASSFHYSNTDTQYF

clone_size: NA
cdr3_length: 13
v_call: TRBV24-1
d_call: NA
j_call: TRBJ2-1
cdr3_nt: TGTGCCACCAGTGACTACAGGTATAATGAGCAGTTCTTC
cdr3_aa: CATSDYRYNEQFF

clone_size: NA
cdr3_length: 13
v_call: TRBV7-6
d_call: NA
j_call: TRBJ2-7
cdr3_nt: TGTGCCAGCAGCCGGAACCAGGGTAACGAGCAGTACTTC
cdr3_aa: CASSRNQGNEQYF

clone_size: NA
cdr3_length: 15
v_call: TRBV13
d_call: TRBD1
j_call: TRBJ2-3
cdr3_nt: TGTGCCAGCAGCGAAACGAGGGGGCGAACAGATACGCAGTATTTT
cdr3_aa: CASSETRGRTDTQYF

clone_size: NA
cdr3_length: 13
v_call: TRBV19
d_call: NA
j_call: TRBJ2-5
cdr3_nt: TGTGCCAGTAGTGATCAGGGACAAGAGACCCAGTACTTC
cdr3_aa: CASSDQGQETQYF